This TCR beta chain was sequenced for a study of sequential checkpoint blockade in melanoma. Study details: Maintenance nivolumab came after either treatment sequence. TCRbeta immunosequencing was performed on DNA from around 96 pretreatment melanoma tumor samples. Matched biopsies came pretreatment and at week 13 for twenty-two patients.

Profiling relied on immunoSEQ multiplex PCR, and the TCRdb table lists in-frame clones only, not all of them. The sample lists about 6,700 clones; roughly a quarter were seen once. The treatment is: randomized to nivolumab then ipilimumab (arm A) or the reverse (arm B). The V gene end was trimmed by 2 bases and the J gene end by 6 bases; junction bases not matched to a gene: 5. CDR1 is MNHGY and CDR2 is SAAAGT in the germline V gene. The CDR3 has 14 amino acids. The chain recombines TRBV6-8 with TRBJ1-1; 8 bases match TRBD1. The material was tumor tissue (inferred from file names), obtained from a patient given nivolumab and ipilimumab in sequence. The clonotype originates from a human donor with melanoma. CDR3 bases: TGTGCCAGCAGTTACGGGGCAGGGGGCGCTGAAGCTTTCTTT. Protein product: CASSYGAGGAEAFF.